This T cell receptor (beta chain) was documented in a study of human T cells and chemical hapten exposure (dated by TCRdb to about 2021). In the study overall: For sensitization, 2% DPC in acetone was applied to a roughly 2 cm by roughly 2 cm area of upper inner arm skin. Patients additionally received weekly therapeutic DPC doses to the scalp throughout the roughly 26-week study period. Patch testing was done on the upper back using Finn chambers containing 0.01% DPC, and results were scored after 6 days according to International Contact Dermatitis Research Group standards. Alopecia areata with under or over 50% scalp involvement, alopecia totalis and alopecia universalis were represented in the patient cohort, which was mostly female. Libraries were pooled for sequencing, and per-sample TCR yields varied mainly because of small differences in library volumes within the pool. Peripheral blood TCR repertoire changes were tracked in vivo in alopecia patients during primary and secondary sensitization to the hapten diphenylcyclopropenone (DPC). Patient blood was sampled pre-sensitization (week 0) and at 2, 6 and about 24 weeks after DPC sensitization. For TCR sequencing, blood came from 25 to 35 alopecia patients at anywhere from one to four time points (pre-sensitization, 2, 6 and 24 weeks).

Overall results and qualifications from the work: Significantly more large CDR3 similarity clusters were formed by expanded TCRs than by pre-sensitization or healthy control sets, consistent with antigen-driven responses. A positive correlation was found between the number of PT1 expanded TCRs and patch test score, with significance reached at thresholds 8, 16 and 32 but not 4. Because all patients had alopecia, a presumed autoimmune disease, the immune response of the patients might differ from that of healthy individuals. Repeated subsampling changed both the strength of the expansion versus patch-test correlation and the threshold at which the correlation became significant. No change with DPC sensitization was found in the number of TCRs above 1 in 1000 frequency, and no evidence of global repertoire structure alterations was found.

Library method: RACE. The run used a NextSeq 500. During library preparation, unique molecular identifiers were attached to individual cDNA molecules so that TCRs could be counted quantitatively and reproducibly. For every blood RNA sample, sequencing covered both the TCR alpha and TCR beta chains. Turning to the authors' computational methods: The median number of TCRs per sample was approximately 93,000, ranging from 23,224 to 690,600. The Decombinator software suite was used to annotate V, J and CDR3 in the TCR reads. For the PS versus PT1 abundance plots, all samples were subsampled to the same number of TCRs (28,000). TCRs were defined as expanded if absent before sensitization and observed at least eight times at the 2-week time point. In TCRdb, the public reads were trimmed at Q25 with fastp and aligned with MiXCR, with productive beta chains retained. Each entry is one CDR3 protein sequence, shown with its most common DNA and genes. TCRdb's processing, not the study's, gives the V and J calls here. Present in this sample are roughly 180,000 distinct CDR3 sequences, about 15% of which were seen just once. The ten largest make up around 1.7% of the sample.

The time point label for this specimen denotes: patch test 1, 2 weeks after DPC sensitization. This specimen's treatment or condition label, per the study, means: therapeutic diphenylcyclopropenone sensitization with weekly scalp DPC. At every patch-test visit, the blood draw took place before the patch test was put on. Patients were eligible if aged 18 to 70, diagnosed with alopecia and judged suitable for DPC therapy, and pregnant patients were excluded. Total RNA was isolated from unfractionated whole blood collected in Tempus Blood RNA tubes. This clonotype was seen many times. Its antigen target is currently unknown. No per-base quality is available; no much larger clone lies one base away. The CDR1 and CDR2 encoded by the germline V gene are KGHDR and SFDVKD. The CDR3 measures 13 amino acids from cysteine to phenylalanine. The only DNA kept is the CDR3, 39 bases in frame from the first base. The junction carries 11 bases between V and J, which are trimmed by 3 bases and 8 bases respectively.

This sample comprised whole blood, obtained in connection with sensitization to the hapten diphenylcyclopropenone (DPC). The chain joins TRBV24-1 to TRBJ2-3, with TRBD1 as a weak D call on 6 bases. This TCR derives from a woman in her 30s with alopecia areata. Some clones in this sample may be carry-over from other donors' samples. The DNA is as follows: TGTGCCACCAGTGATCCTCTAGGGGGTACGCAGTATTTT. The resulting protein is CATSDPLGGTQYF.